The T cell receptor beta chain under discussion was sequenced for a study of cytomegalovirus exposure and HLA in healthy donors (dated by TCRdb to between 2016 and 2019). For context, the study as a whole: An earlier analysis of several hundred of the donors reported approximately 300 Gb of sequence data and 117 million unique TCR beta sequences obtained from some 170 million T cells. An early release covering roughly 580 HLA-typed donors comprised about 300 gigabases of sequencing data and tens of millions of unique TCR sequences. Of the 300 to 450 genotyped donors, 65% to 90% were placed in the genetic ancestry cluster associated with self-reported Caucasian donors. The study was designed to test whether signatures of past pathogen exposure could be identified by cataloging public T cell receptors. The study profiled the T cell repertoires of more than 500 subjects by immunosequencing and related them to cytomegalovirus serostatus. Along with the approximately 700-subject first cohort, a separate validation cohort of 120 different subjects was used. To predict cytomegalovirus infection status, the study combined high-throughput TCR immunosequencing, statistical association of individual TCRs with disease status, and machine learning. A later analysis re-examined previously published TCR beta repertoires from just over 650 donors and added high-resolution HLA genotyping to investigate patterns of TCR occurrence. Rather than using new phenotypic data, the later analysis identified candidate immune exposures from TCR beta sequences and from how often those sequences occurred across donors. An earlier analysis of 450 to 750 of the donors used high-throughput TCR beta sequencing to judge whether each TCR beta V gene segment behaved as functional or pseudogenic. Donor age, sex, ethnicity and CMV serostatus were collected together with the repertoire data. In a later genetic analysis, genome-wide SNP genotypes for about 55% of the roughly 700 donors were used, and that subset was treated as a discovery cohort. All discovery cohort repertoires had been generated using a single sequencing platform. HLA typing covered class I and class II loci at four-digit resolution. Typing coverage varied by locus: roughly 629-640 donors for A, B, C, DRB1 and DQB1; 500 to 550 for DQA1; over 600 for DPA1; more than 450 for DPB1. Five DR-DQ haplotypes were treated as single units for association and clustering because of strong linkage in the cohort. On average, about 200,000 unique TCR beta nucleotide sequences were sequenced per donor among roughly 430 genotyped donors of the cohort, with roughly 19% of those sequences being non-productive.

The full study reports these points: In a later analysis, TCR association rates were found to vary across HLA loci, with the most associated TCRs seen for DRB1 alleles and the fewest for HLA-C alleles. A further reported finding was that TCR beta sequences accurately predicted the HLA-A and HLA-B alleles for most subjects in the first cohort. In a later genetic analysis, a missense DCLRE1C variant was associated with V-gene and J-gene trimming of TCR beta chains, and the association was replicated in an independent cohort. Seventeen rarely observed V segments, including chromosome 9 orphons, were excluded from the earlier analysis of about 500 of the donors because counts were too low. A cluster of highly shared sequence variants was judged likely to represent a technical artifact of the sequencing pipeline. According to a later genetic analysis, donors in an Asian-associated ancestry cluster had fewer N-insertions in productive TCRs than the approximately 700-donor mean. Because the 87-base-pair reads could not distinguish some IMGT-functional V segments, including TRBV6-2 and TRBV6-3, those segments were excluded. In this cohort, only TCR beta chains were sequenced, and detectable features were limited by the absence of alpha or paired-chain data. A later analysis found that most CMV-associated TCR beta chains appeared HLA-restricted, with HLA associations seemingly driven largely by CMV exposure. In vitro tests confirmed that a few of the cytomegalovirus-associated TCR beta chains recognize cytomegalovirus antigens. In a later analysis, more than 15,000 TCR beta sequences were associated with specific HLA alleles at a false discovery rate of 0.05. For the cohort, immune exposure information was limited to CMV serostatus. The presence/absence analyses assumed that sequencing depth was roughly uniform across donors, and that assumption may not be true. The classifier was reported to diagnose cytomegalovirus status with high specificity and sensitivity in both the original and validation cohorts. A later analysis reported that several top co-occurrence clusters appeared linked to parvovirus B19, influenza, CMV and Epstein-Barr virus. The authors suggested that the approach could potentially be extended to other disease states and immunological phenotypes. Broadly in line with IMGT annotations, most TCR beta V segments showed up in productive rearrangements about 87% or about 30% of the time in an earlier analysis of a few hundred of the donors. Because HLA typing was missing for some donors at each locus, association tests included only the typed subset. When HLA alleles, especially DR and DQ, strongly co-occurred, attributing TCR associations to individual alleles was difficult. The study listed approximately 150 TCR beta chains as associated with cytomegalovirus. Across donors, most TCR sequences were observed very rarely, whereas some public TCRs were present in many individuals. Correlated functional status among segregating V segments might reflect linkage disequilibrium, but an unknown experimental factor could not be ruled out. Compared with equally common non-associated chains, HLA-associated TCR beta chains in a later analysis were more clonally expanded and had lower generation probabilities.

In total, 600 or so healthy bone marrow donors made up the cohort. Cohort members were all nominally healthy when sampled, although unrecorded immune exposures were likely present. The donor was CMV seronegative and was included in the group of about 400 seronegative cohort members. Each donor provided a peripheral blood sample, and peripheral blood mononuclear cells were used for TCR beta sequencing. The Qiagen DNeasy Blood Extraction Kit was used to extract genomic DNA from the blood cell samples. The library was generated by the immunoSEQ multiplex PCR assay. For the multiplex PCR, a mixture combining 60 forward primers for TCR Vbeta segments and 13 reverse primers for TCR Jbeta segments was used. Amplification of the CDR3 region of rearranged TCR beta genes was performed with a multiplex PCR assay on genomic DNA. On the Illumina HiSeq System, the amplified TCR beta libraries were sequenced as 87-base-pair reads. Per the original workflow: A later analysis tallied about 77 million unique TCR beta chains across the 700 or so repertoires, and approximately 9.9 million of those chains were shared by two or more donors. To remove PCR and sequencing errors, raw reads were error-corrected and collapsed into unique sequences using a nearest-neighbor algorithm that merged closely related sequences. V, D and J gene segments were assigned by aligning CDR3 sequences to IMGT reference sequences. For a sequence to be retained, a match of at least six nucleotides was required to both a V gene segment and a J gene segment. Rearrangements were called productive when the CDR3 lacked stop codons and stayed in frame with V and J; all others were non-productive. Following IMGT convention, CDR3 was defined as the stretch from the second conserved V-encoded cysteine up to the conserved J-encoded phenylalanine. In an earlier analysis of more than 550 of the donors, sequences lacking an unambiguous match to a single V gene segment were excluded. An earlier analysis of fewer than 750 of the donors called V segments functional above 56.7% productive rearrangements and segregating when the between-donor standard deviation exceeded 5%. A statistical classification framework was built for diagnosing cytomegalovirus status from the catalog of TCR beta chain sequences. A later analysis assigned V and J genes by comparing TCR nucleotide sequences with IMGT/GENE-DB human TR gene sequences. Using the TCRdist pipeline, a later analysis assigned CDR3 sequences along with most-parsimonious VDJ recombination scenarios. A later analysis defined each TCR beta chain by its CDR3 amino acid sequence plus V-gene family, and excluded reads lacking a unique V-gene family. To address suspected cross-contamination and a sequencing artifact, a later analysis removed approximately 590 highly shared, low-generation-probability nucleotide sequences. In a later analysis, a clonal expansion index was calculated for each public chain from normalized within-repertoire ranks of inferred template counts. Generation probabilities in a later analysis came from a VDJ recombination model fitted to out-of-frame rearrangements, and those results were checked against IGoR. In a later analysis, TCR-TCR, TCR-HLA and TCR-CMV co-occurrence was scored with hypergeometric tests, and a repertoire-size bias correction was applied to TCR pairs. In a later analysis, false discovery rates were estimated by permuting HLA or CMV assignments 20 times. A later analysis grouped co-occurring TCRs with DBSCAN, adding TCRdist sequence similarity when clustering within HLA-allele-positive subsets. Repertoires with fewer than 30,000 or more than 120,000 public chains were left out of co-occurrence clustering, as were five repertoires with anomalous nucleotide sharing. The source is immuneACCESS, and TCRdb retained only in-frame sequences with V and J called. Part of the clones is not carried over; for the studies checked, unresolved V genes explain less than half of this, and the remainder is unexplained. The DNA was the basis for D and trimming; V, J and clone size are from that table. Across this sample there are some 110,000 clones, with over 65% seen only once. The ten largest clones represent roughly 0.82% of the sample.

The CDR3, from cysteine to phenylalanine, totals 15 residues. Of the read, only the CDR3 DNA is kept; its 45 bases are in frame from base 1. V and J lose 6 bases and 0 bases, and a span of 9 bases separates them. CDR1 and CDR2, looked up from the germline V gene (reference sequence), are SEHNR and FQNEAQ. As for this clone: The antigen this receptor binds is unknown. Within one base of it there is no much larger clone, and no base qualities were kept.

Sequencing was performed on PBMCs. This chain is built from TRBV7-9 and TRBJ2-6, and perhaps TRBD1 as D gene, on 6 matching bases. The receptor comes from a woman between 25 and 40 years old in good health and CMV-seronegative. This receptor has the CDR3 CASSNRDSGANVLTF. The sequenced DNA: TGTGCCAGCAGTAACAGGGACTCTGGGGCCAACGTCCTGACTTTC.